This T cell receptor (beta chain) appears in the sequencing data of a study of long-term antiretroviral therapy in people with HIV. The V end lost 6 bases, the J end lost 1 base, and 6 bases lay between the germline ends. CDR3 size: 12 residues. Germline lookup yields CDR1 WSHSY and CDR2 SAAADI. Study-level findings and limits: Pre-ART-expanded clones dominated the repertoire at all time points. ART preceded a rise in diversity that nonetheless stayed lower than in transplant donor controls.

Run at survey level, the immunoSEQ assay was version v3.0. Only in-frame clones appear in the TCRdb table, and some are missing; sequencing was by immunoSEQ multiplex PCR. The table has about 20,000 clones, under 90% seen once. This clone was observed a handful of times. Antigen specificity is unknown. This clonotype originated in a man aged 35-49 years with HIV. The gene calls are TRBV10-2 and TRBJ1-1; D gene unclear. Material: unsorted PBMCs, obtained 2.4 years after starting antiretroviral therapy. The CDR3 here is CASSPGNTEAFF. DNA of the CDR3: TGCGCCAGCAGCCCTGGGAACACTGAAGCTTTCTTT.